The 30 T cell receptor beta chains below come from one sample, sequenced in a study of T cells in Graves' hyperthyroidism and ophthalmopathy. RNA transcripts were the template for amplifying TCR beta CDR3 regions. A set of HTBI primers served as the primers for a first-round RT-PCR of the TCR CDR3. TCRdb recomputed calls from the multiplex PCR reads with MiXCR, one row per CDR3 protein. The data show 500,000 to 600,000 distinct CDR3 sequences, 46% seen once. Sample: peripheral blood or thyroid tissue (not recorded which). These receptors were taken from an adult woman with Graves' disease, either hyperthyroidism or ophthalmopathy (not recorded which).

This clonotype was seen at least ten times. Compared with germline, one end of the junction differs, possibly owing to a read error. This rearrangement joins TRBV11-2 to TRBJ1-1, with 7 bases fitting TRBD1. The CDR3 consists of 14 residues. CDR1 is SGHAT, CDR2 FQNNGV, per germline. The CDR3 DNA sequence: TGTGCCAGCAGCGTAGACCGGGACAGCTCTGAAGCTTTCTTT. Protein: CASSVDRDSSEAFF.

This clonotype was seen once. One end of the junction fails to match germline, which may point to a read error. This chain joins TRBV11-2 and TRBJ2-2; weak D call: TRBD2 (7 bases). The CDR3 is 14 amino acids. The germline gives CDR1 SGHAT, CDR2 FQNNGV. CDR3 in DNA: TGTGCCAGCAGCCTAACCCGGGGGGCCGGGGAGCCGTTTTTT. Encoded protein: CASSLTRGAGEPFF.

This CDR3 is CASSSIAGEGDTQYF. CDR3 in DNA: TGTGCCAGCAGCTCCATAGCGGGAGAGGGAGATACGCAGTATTTT. The chain combines TRBV7-2 with TRBJ2-3; 9 bases are shared with TRBD2. CDR1 is SGHTA and CDR2 is FQGNSA in the germline V gene. The trim removed 4 bases at V and 5 bases at J, leaving 7 bases unmatched. The CDR3 is 15 amino acids.

The chain carries TRBV10-3 and TRBJ2-2; no reliable D call. The CDR3 is made up of 12 amino acids. V lost 2 bases, J lost 2 bases, and 0 bases lay in between. Germline V CDR1 and CDR2: ENHRY, SYGVKD. CDR3 residues: CAISENTGELFF. In DNA form, the CDR3 reads TGTGCCATCAGTGAGAACACCGGGGAGCTGTTTTTT.

This clonotype was seen only a few times. The chain recombines TRBV25-1 with TRBJ1-2, with TRBD1 identical over 7 bases. Germline values: CDR1 MGHDK, CDR2 SYGVNS. The V segment lost 0 bases and the J segment 5 bases; nucleotides outside the gene matches: 15. The CDR3 consists of 18 residues. The CDR3 sequence is CASSEYSGDRNFGYGYTF. CDR3 sequence (DNA): TGTGCCAGCAGTGAATACTCGGGGGACAGAAACTTTGGGTATGGCTACACCTTC.

This sequence joins TRBV7-2 and TRBJ1-4; D remains ambiguous. CDR1 is SGHTA and CDR2 is FQGNSA in the germline V gene. V lost 5 bases to trimming and J lost 7 bases, with 17 bases between them. This CDR3 has 15 amino acids. CDR3 loop: CASSQASWVFEKLFF. CDR3 bases: TGTGCCAGCAGCCAGGCCTCGTGGGTTTTTGAAAAACTGTTTTTT.

The V gene is TRBV29-1, the J gene TRBJ2-5; 9 bases map to TRBD2. Unmatched junction bases numbered 4, after V lost 6 bases and J lost 2 bases. CDR3 length equals 13 residues. The V gene's germline CDR1 is SQVTM and CDR2 ANQGSEA. In DNA, the CDR3 is TGCAGCGTCCTTAGCGGGAGTCAAGAGACCCAGTACTTC. As protein: CSVLSGSQETQYF.

The chain uses TRBV7-2 and TRBJ2-7; D tentatively fits TRBD1 or TRBD2 (7 bases each). V shed 8 bases and J shed 7 bases, with 15 bases lying between them. Per the germline V gene, CDR1 is SGHTA and CDR2 is FQGNSA. This CDR3 comprises 12 residues. The CDR3, as DNA: TGTGCCAGCTGTCAGGGGGGGGATGAGCAGTACTTC. Residues: CASCQGGDEQYF.

The chain is built from TRBV28 and TRBJ1-2; a weak D match, TRBD1 (6 bases). Trimming left V 8 bases short and J 0 bases short, with 25 bases between. The CDR3 is made up of 18 amino acids. Per germline, CDR1 MDHEN and CDR2 SYDVKM. The CDR3 DNA sequence: TGTGCCAGCCGATCGACAGGCCTTCAATTACCAGCTAACTATGGCTACACCTTC. Translated: CASRSTGLQLPANYGYTF.

V gene TRBV2 combines with J gene TRBJ2-2; 8 bases fit TRBD1. CDR3 size: 14 residues. In germline, CDR1 is SNHLY, CDR2 FYNNEI. After removal of 6 bases from V and 8 bases from J, the junction contained 8 bases not matched to a gene. The chain's CDR3 is CASSDQGADGELFF. As DNA, the CDR3 is TGTGCCAGCAGCGACCAGGGGGCGGATGGGGAGCTGTTTTTT.

Comment on this clonotype: It may be a read error: a sequence one base away is much more abundant. The conserved phenylalanine or tryptophan is not found at the CDR3 terminus, so this likely reflects a read error. The DNA is left out, because the CDR3 cannot be placed on it with certainty; the CDR3 is given as TCRdb lists it. This CDR3 reads CASSSHIHREAGV. This chain uses TRBV12-3 or TRBV12-4 with TRBJ1-4; TRBD1, the table's D call, was not compared with the DNA. The CDR3 numbers 13 amino acids, ends counted.

The chain employs TRBV9 and TRBJ1-1; D gene uncertain. Germline V CDR1 and CDR2: SGDLS, YYNGEE. The length of the CDR3 is 10 residues. As DNA, the CDR3 is TGTGCTAGCGCGGTCGCTGAAGCTTTCTTT. Translated: CASAVAEAFF.

In this sample, this clonotype turned up many times. The genes are TRBV11-2 and TRBJ2-7; D unclear. V lost 6 bases, J lost 2 bases, and 14 bases lay in between. The CDR3 totals 14 residues. Germline V gene lookup returns CDR1 SGHAT and CDR2 FQNNGV. The CDR3 DNA sequence: TGTGCCAGCAGAAGTTACAGAAGTGCCTACGAGCAGTACTTC. Protein sequence: CASRSYRSAYEQYF.

The V call is TRBV7-9, the J call TRBJ2-2; D not certain. This CDR3 contains 15 residues. The germline V and J ends were trimmed by 1 base and 7 bases, with 13 bases remaining between them. The germline gives CDR1 SEHNR, CDR2 FQNEAQ (reference sequence). The CDR3 coding sequence is TGTGCCAGCAGCTTAGTACCGGCCGGTGGCGGGGAGCTGTTTTTT. Protein sequence: CASSLVPAGGGELFF.

This clonotype was recorded at least ten times. The V and J genes are TRBV5-1 and TRBJ1-3; D gene uncertain. The CDR3 runs to 14 residues. Trimming stripped 8 bases from V and 2 bases from J, with 14 bases between. Germline V gene data show CDR1 as SGHRS and CDR2 as YFSETQ. The CDR3, as DNA: TGCGCCAGTCGGGAGCTAGCCCCTGGAAACACCATATATTTT. Protein: CASRELAPGNTIYF.

Ten or more counts support this clonotype. The rearrangement uses TRBV20-1 and TRBJ1-4, with D possibly being TRBD1 (5 bases). The CDR3 is made up of 17 amino acids. The germline V gene encodes CDR1 DFQATT and CDR2 SNEGSKA (reference sequence). V was clipped by 3 bases and J by 2 bases, with 19 bases between them. This CDR3 is CSASWPGDEKTNEKLFF. In nucleotides, the CDR3 is TGCAGTGCTAGTTGGCCGGGGGACGAGAAGACTAATGAAAAACTGTTTTTT.

This clonotype was recorded at least ten times. The V call is TRBV10-3, the J call TRBJ2-7; 7 positions agree with TRBD2. Per germline, CDR1 ENHRY and CDR2 SYGVKD. Losses at the gene ends were 7 bases for V and 9 bases for J; bases not matched to a gene: 9. CDR3 size: 12 residues. The CDR3 DNA is TGTGCCATCATAAACGAAGCGGGACGGCAGTACTTC. It specifies CAIINEAGRQYF.

In this sample, this clonotype turned up many times. The chain has TRBV11-2 and TRBJ1-6; no reliable D call. From germline, CDR1 is SGHAT and CDR2 FQNNGV. This CDR3 contains 13 residues. Trimming stripped 7 bases from V and 8 bases from J, with 12 bases between. CDR3 protein: CASNSLFDSPLHF. The CDR3 region has the DNA TGTGCCAGCAACTCACTCTTCGATTCACCCCTCCACTTT.

This clonotype was recorded at least ten times. This chain joins TRBV7-9 and TRBJ2-7; D is possibly TRBD2 (5 bases). Germline lookup yields CDR1 SEHNR and CDR2 FQNEAQ (reference sequence). CDR3 size: 13 residues. V was trimmed by 6 bases and J by 7 bases, leaving 16 bases between them. CDR3 loop: CASRIGDLGEQYF. CDR3 DNA sequence: TGTGCCAGCAGGATCGGGGATTTGGGGGAGCAGTACTTC. Using reference TRBV7-9 and TRBJ2-7 for the parts outside the CDR3, the full variable domain is DTGVSQNPRHKITKRGQNVTFRCDPISEHNRLYWYRQTLGQGPEFLTYFQNEAQLEKSRLLSDRFSAERPKGSFSTLEIQRTEQGDSAMYLCASRIGDLGEQYFGPGTRLTVT.

The chain carries TRBV7-9 and TRBJ2-2; no clear D. Germline V CDR1 and CDR2: SEHNR, FQNEAQ (reference sequence). Deletions cut 3 bases from V and 1 base from J, with 6 bases between. This CDR3 region has 14 residues. The DNA of the CDR3 is TGTGCCAGCAGCTTCTTCAAGAACACCGGGGAGCTGTTTTTT. As protein: CASSFFKNTGELFF. The complete variable domain, with remaining parts taken from reference TRBV7-9 and TRBJ2-2, reads DTGVSQNPRHKITKRGQNVTFRCDPISEHNRLYWYRQTLGQGPEFLTYFQNEAQLEKSRLLSDRFSAERPKGSFSTLEIQRTEQGDSAMYLCASSFFKNTGELFFGEGSRLTVL.

The V call is TRBV6-1, the J call TRBJ1-2; tentative D call: TRBD1 (5 bases). CDR3 length equals 14 residues. The germline CDR1 and CDR2 sequences are MNHNS and SASEGT. The V end lost 4 bases, the J end lost 2 bases, and 11 bases lay between the germline ends. CDR3 region: CASSADSLNYGYTF. The CDR3 region has the DNA TGTGCCAGCAGTGCTGACAGCCTGAACTATGGCTACACCTTC.

This clonotype was counted a few times. The V and J genes are TRBV10-3 and TRBJ1-1, with D tentatively TRBD1 (5 bases). The V gene lost 4 bases and the J gene lost 5 bases, with 14 bases spanning the gap. The CDR3 has 14 amino acids. Germline V gene sequence: CDR1 ENHRY, CDR2 SYGVKD. The CDR3 nucleotides are TGTGCCATCAGTGGACACGAGGGGCGTACTGAAGCTTTCTTT. It codes for CAISGHEGRTEAFF.

This clonotype occurred many times. The chain is built from TRBV6-6 and TRBJ2-5, with a tentative D call TRBD2 (6 bases). Per germline, CDR1 MNHNY and CDR2 SVGAGI (reference sequence). Trimming shortened V by 2 bases and J by 1 base, and 11 bases separated the two germline ends. There are 15 residues in the CDR3. The CDR3 DNA reads as TGTGCCAGCAGTTACCCTCCGGGACTCCAAGAGACCCAGTACTTC. It codes for CASSYPPGLQETQYF.

As for this clonotype: This may be a read error, as it is one base from a much larger clone. The chain employs TRBV6-4 and TRBJ1-1; no firm D call. V gave up 7 bases and J gave up 2 bases, with 20 bases separating them. This CDR3 contains 16 residues. Germline assignment: CDR1 MRHNA and CDR2 SNTAGT. In DNA form, the CDR3 reads TGTGCCAGCAAGATTTCGCGGGCTAGGAGCAACACTGAAGCTTTCTTT. Its protein product is CASKISRARSNTEAFF.

Concerning this clonotype: This clone may be a read error of a much larger clone one base away. The chain employs TRBV4-1 and TRBJ2-7, with a tentative D call TRBD2 (6 bases). V shed 1 base and J shed 6 bases, with 13 bases lying between them. This CDR3 is 14 amino acids long. Germline V lookup: CDR1 MGHRA, CDR2 YSYEKL. CDR3 in amino acids: CASSQGTTTREQYF. The CDR3 DNA sequence: TGCGCCAGCAGCCAAGGGACTACAACTCGCGAGCAGTACTTC.

There are many counts of this clonotype. The chain is built from TRBV5-8 and TRBJ2-7; TRBD2 matches 7 bases. Germline CDR1 is SGHTS and CDR2 is YDEGEE. V shed 4 bases, J shed 4 bases, and the junction held 11 bases outside the gene matches. The CDR3 totals 15 residues. Written as DNA, the CDR3 is TGTGCCAGCAGCGGGGGGGAGGGTGGTGGTTACGAGCAGTACTTC. Its protein product is CASSGGEGGGYEQYF.

This clonotype was detected ten times or more. The chain employs TRBV7-9 and TRBJ2-5; possibly TRBD1 for D (6 bases). The germline gives CDR1 SEHNR, CDR2 FQNEAQ (reference sequence). The V end lost 5 bases, the J end lost 3 bases, and 13 bases lay between the germline ends. The CDR3 length is 14 residues. CDR3 sequence: CASSERDKKETQYF. The CDR3 DNA is TGTGCCAGCAGCGAAAGGGACAAAAAAGAGACCCAGTACTTC.

This clonotype has more than one count but fewer than ten. The chain combines TRBV4-1 with TRBJ2-2; 10 bases align to TRBD1. CDR3 length: 16 amino acids. The V gene's germline CDR1 is MGHRA and CDR2 YSYEKL. The V and J ends lost 6 bases and 5 bases, in that order; junction bases with no gene match: 9. The CDR3: CASRPVGQGRTGELFF. DNA for the CDR3: TGCGCCAGCAGACCAGTGGGACAGGGGCGGACCGGGGAGCTGTTTTTT.

The J gene is TRBJ1-3, the V gene TRBV15; possibly TRBD1 for D (5 bases). Per germline, CDR1 LNHNV and CDR2 YYDKDF (reference sequence). The germline V and J ends were trimmed by 4 bases and 2 bases, with 12 bases remaining between them. CDR3 size: 15 residues. The CDR3 region has the DNA TGTGCCACCAGCACAGGGCCCTTAACTGGAAACACCATATATTTT. This gives the protein CATSTGPLTGNTIYF.

This clonotype was counted at least ten times. V is TRBV5-5 and J is TRBJ1-6, with 9 bases fitting TRBD1. The germline V gene has CDR1 SGHKS and CDR2 YYEKEE (reference sequence). This CDR3 contains 15 residues. V dropped 4 bases and J dropped 8; count of bases not matched to a gene: 7. In DNA form, the CDR3 reads TGTGCCAGCAGCAACCGGGACAGGGATGATTCACCCCTCCACTTT. This encodes CASSNRDRDDSPLHF.